Sequencing of this T cell receptor beta chain was carried out in a study of blood T cells in healthy people across ages. General observations from the study: In long-lived donors, naive CD4+ cell counts and diversity exceeded those of aged donors.

With respect to this clonotype: Antigen specificity is unknown.

For the second PCR, which ran for roughly 6 to 12 cycles, a sample-barcoded 5' primer and a J-beta primer mix were used. The study obtained at least 2.5 million CDR3-containing paired-end reads from every sample. MiXCR was run by TCRdb on the 5' RACE reads, yielding one entry per CDR3 protein. The table records over 1,500,000 distinct CDR3 sequences, roughly 52% of them present only once. The V gene lost 4 bases and the J gene lost 3 bases, with 12 bases spanning the gap. CDR3 length: 15 amino acids. The germline V gene encodes CDR1 KGHDR and CDR2 SFDVKD. This sequence originates from a woman aged 40-49 years in good health. The genes are TRBV24-1 and TRBJ2-1, with D possibly being TRBD1 or TRBD2 (5 bases each). The specimen sequenced was blood. In DNA form, the CDR3 reads TGTGCCACCAGTGAAAGCGGTGGGGGCTACAATGAGCAGTTCTTC. Protein product: CATSESGGGYNEQFF.